The rows below give T cell receptor beta chains drawn from one sample of a study of cytomegalovirus exposure and HLA in healthy donors. TCRdb keeps only in-frame clones here, not all; method: immunoSEQ multiplex PCR. The table for this sample gives 130,000 or so clones. Sequences were obtained from PBMCs. These receptors were taken from a woman in her sixties or seventies in good health and CMV-seronegative. CDR3s include the opening cysteine and the closing phenylalanine or tryptophan.

TRBV5-1	CASTPGDGRYNEQFF
TRBV5-1	CASSQGTGGSYNEQFF
TRBV7-9	CASSEGLSSSYNEQFF
TRBV7-9	CASSPDRIANEKLFF
TRBV9	CASSVGDSNEQFF
TRBV6-1	CASRSQGNYGYTF
TRBV5-8	CASSPRRVNTEAFF
TRBV11-2	CASSSLGRAGENIQYF
TRBV11-3	CASSLGASSSEQFF
TRBV5-1	CASSLVAGSNQLFF
TRBV18	CASSPPQALSSYNEQFF
TRBV28	CASSPKLGWDGYTF
TRBV9	CASSVGGASYNSPLHF
TRBV6-5	CASSSSPGQITDTQYF
TRBV21-1	CAMKLGSGGTEAFF
TRBV27	CASSLNRGIGGYTF
TRBV5-1	CASSKQITNTEAFF
TRBV7-3	CASSLDSRRYNEQFF
TRBV2	CASRTITEQETQYF
TRBV18	CASSRTGITEAFF
TRBV2	CASSAEGASQPQHF
TRBV14	CASSQEIRGGEQYF
TRBV5-4	CASSLAVIAGATTDTQYF